These 2 T cell receptor beta chains originate from one sample sequenced in a study of blood T cells in healthy people across ages. Primers used in a second PCR of roughly 7 to 11 cycles were a sample-barcoded 5' primer and a J-beta primer mix. TCRdb ran MiXCR on the 5' RACE reads and lists one entry per CDR3 protein. The sample yields about 640,000 distinct CDR3 sequences, roughly 50% seen once. The sequencing sample was made of blood. These receptors were obtained from a man in his fifties or sixties in good health.

This clonotype was seen only a few times. The chain links TRBV12-3 or TRBV12-4 to TRBJ2-4; 8 bases map to TRBD1. J was trimmed by 13 bases and V by 4 bases; bases with no gene match: 12. The CDR3 length is 14 residues. The CDR3 sequence: CASSSRGTGGEQYF. CDR3 coding DNA: TGTGCCAGCAGTTCGCGTGGGACAGGTGGTGAGCAGTACTTC.

DNA of the CDR3: TGCAGCGTTCTAGCCCCGGCGGGGCAGGAGAGCTCCTACGAGCAGTACTTC. Protein sequence: CSVLAPAGQESSYEQYF. This chain connects TRBV29-1 to TRBJ2-7; TRBD2 might be the D (6 bases). CDR3 length: 17 amino acids. The germline CDR1 and CDR2 sequences are SQVTM and ANQGSEA. The V and J ends lost 5 bases and 0 bases respectively, with 23 bases between them.